The 5 T cell receptor beta chains below all came from one sample that was sequenced in a study of tumor and adjacent non-tumor tissue in lung cancer. No cell sorting was done before RNA was extracted from the tissue. The normal lung tissue was taken more than 3 cm from the tumor edge. Three rounds of nested PCR, following a modified ARM-PCR protocol, produced the TCRbeta library. A single record per CDR3 protein comes from TCRdb applying MiXCR to the multiplex PCR reads. The sample comprises about 98,000 distinct CDR3 sequences, 75% to 85% of which are singletons, and roughly 29% rests with the top ten. What was sequenced was distant non-tumor lung tissue. Source of these receptors: a man aged 55 to 70 with small cell lung cancer.

This chain links TRBV11-2 with TRBJ2-1, with 9 positions matching TRBD1. The CDR3 is made up of 14 amino acids. Germline CDR1 reads SGHAT; CDR2 reads FQNNGV. CDR3: CARSSQGAYNEQFF. CDR3 DNA sequence: TGTGCTAGGAGCTCACAGGGGGCGTACAATGAGCAGTTCTTC.

For this clonotype: One junction end does not reproduce the germline sequence, and a read error may be involved. Written as DNA, the CDR3 is TGTGCCCGGAGTGTACGTGGCAGAGGGATGACTGAAGCTTTCTTT. This codes for CARSVRGRGMTEAFF. The rearrangement links TRBV30 to TRBJ1-1; D gene ambiguous. Germline V gene lookup returns CDR1 GTSNPN and CDR2 SVGIG (reference sequence). The CDR3 runs 15 residues. Complete variable domain (other parts from reference TRBV30 and TRBJ1-1): SQTIHQWPATLVQPVGSPLSLECTVEGTSNPNLYWYRQAAGRGLQLLFYSVGIGQISSEVPQNLSASRPQDRQFILSSKKLLLSDSGFYLCARSVRGRGMTEAFFGQGTRLTVV.

This clonotype appeared once. Here the CDR3 omits its conserved ending phenylalanine or tryptophan, so a read error is the likely source. The chain is built from TRBV5-5 and TRBJ2-7, with TRBD1 matching 9 bases. The CDR3 has 15 residues. In germline, CDR1 is SGHKS, CDR2 YYEKEE (reference sequence). CDR3 nucleotide sequence: TGTGCCGGCAGCTCACGGACAGGGGAGACCTACGAGCAGTACTTA. It codes for CAGSSRTGETYEQYL.

As for this clonotype: This clone may be a read error of a much larger clone one base away. The chain combines TRBV20-1 with TRBJ2-7; D ambiguous. The germline CDR1 and CDR2 sequences are DFQATT and SNEGSKA (reference sequence). The CDR3 extends over 14 amino acids. V lost 0 bases to trimming and J lost 7 bases, with 16 bases between them. Written as DNA, the CDR3 is TGCAGTGCTAGAGACCTAAACTCCCTCCGGGAGCAGTACTTC. Amino acids: CSARDLNSLREQYF.

This clonotype was seen once. Here the CDR3 omits its conserved ending phenylalanine or tryptophan, so a read error is the likely source. V is TRBV4-1 and J is TRBJ1-5, with D tentatively TRBD1 (6 bases). The CDR3 loop spans 13 amino acids. CDR1 and CDR2 (germline): MGHRA, YSYEKL. CDR3 in amino acids: CAISQGMSHPQHL. In DNA form, the CDR3 reads TGCGCCATCAGCCAGGGGATGTCTCACCCCCAGCATCTT.